The subject of this entry is one T cell receptor (beta chain). The target antigen is unknown. A 200 ng quantity of DNA, roughly 29,000 T cell genomes, went into the sorted-subset replicate PCRs. TCRdb keeps only in-frame clones here, not all; method: immunoSEQ multiplex PCR. The sample records 2 million to 3 million clones, 90% to 95% being singletons. This sample was included in a study of shared clonotypes between healthy human individuals. On the study more broadly: A couple of women and three men aged 18 to 49 made up the donors.

Study-level points and caveats: Sequencing depth was a factor that was expected to affect clonotype sharing among donors. Rarefaction curves obtained for sorted subsets showed sequencing incomplete despite large depth.

The sequence came from a man between 18 and 35 years old in good health. The sequencing input was naive CD4+ T cells sorted from blood. Indicated subset: CD45RA+ positively selected.

The CDR3 DNA follows: TGTGCCAGCAGCTTTAGGGGACAGGGGGGCGAGCAGTACTTC. This codes for CASSFRGQGGEQYF. The J gene is TRBJ2-7, the V gene TRBV7-2; 11 nucleotides agree with TRBD1. Unmatched junction bases numbered 4, after V lost 3 bases and J lost 6 bases. Germline V gene data show CDR1 as SGHTA and CDR2 as FQGNSA. The CDR3 length is 14 residues. Full variable domain (missing parts from reference TRBV7-2 and TRBJ2-7): GAGVSQSPSNKVTEKGKDVELRCDPISGHTALYWYRQSLGQGLEFLIYFQGNSAPDKSGLPSDRFSAERTGGSVSTLTIQRTQQEDSAVYLCASSFRGQGGEQYFGPGTRLTVT.